This TCR beta chain was retrieved from a study of early T cells in non-severe SARS-CoV-2 infection. Study overall: Sequencing targeted bulk RNA from unsorted whole blood, leaving chains unpaired.

This clonotype was seen at least ten times. Its antigen is not identified. Each single cDNA molecule received a unique molecular identifier. MiXCR, applied by TCRdb to the 5' RACE reads, yields one record per CDR3 protein. The sample has about 46,000 distinct CDR3 sequences; more than 4.5% are singletons. General observations from the study: Clonotype matching in VDJdb favored anti-spike CD8 responses and did not capture private and CD4 specificities.

The sequenced sample was whole blood, obtained at baseline. The receptor was isolated from an adult who was a healthcare worker with PCR-confirmed SARS-CoV-2 infection or an uninfected control (not recorded which).

The CDR3 sequence is CSVEPGGPRYNEQFF. The DNA for the CDR3 is TGCAGCGTTGAACCGGGAGGGCCGAGGTACAATGAGCAGTTCTTC. V usage is TRBV29-1 and J usage is TRBJ2-1, with TRBD2 matching 8 bases. Germline loops: CDR1 SQVTM, CDR2 ANQGSEA. This CDR3 comprises 15 residues. The junction had 7 bases not matched to a gene; V was cut back by 2 bases and J by 4 bases.